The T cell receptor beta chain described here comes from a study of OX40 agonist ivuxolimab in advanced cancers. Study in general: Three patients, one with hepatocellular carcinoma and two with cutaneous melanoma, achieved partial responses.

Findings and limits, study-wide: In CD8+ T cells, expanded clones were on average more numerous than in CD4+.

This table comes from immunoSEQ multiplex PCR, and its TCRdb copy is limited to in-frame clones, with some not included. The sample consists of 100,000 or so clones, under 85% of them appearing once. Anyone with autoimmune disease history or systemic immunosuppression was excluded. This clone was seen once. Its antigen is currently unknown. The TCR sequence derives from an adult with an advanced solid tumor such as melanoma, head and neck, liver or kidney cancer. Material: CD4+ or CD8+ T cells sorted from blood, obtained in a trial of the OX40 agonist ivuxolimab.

Here the CDR3 reads CASSLGTSTYEQYF. CDR3 in DNA: TGTGCCAGCAGCTTAGGTACCTCTACCTACGAGCAGTACTTC. The chain is built from TRBV7-9 and TRBJ2-7; no firm D call. CDR3 length equals 14 residues. The germline gives CDR1 SEHNR, CDR2 FQNEAQ (reference sequence). Trimming removed 1 base from V and 2 bases from J, with 9 bases in between. The complete variable domain, with remaining parts taken from reference TRBV7-9 and TRBJ2-7, reads DTGVSQNPRHKITKRGQNVTFRCDPISEHNRLYWYRQTLGQGPEFLTYFQNEAQLEKSRLLSDRFSAERPKGSFSTLEIQRTEQGDSAMYLCASSLGTSTYEQYFGPGTRLTVT.